This entry describes one TCR beta chain. These data are taken from a study of blood T cell repertoires in COVID-19. At the level of the study: The United States, Italy and Spain supplied acute and convalescent COVID-19 samples. T cells, B-cell-depleted T cells, or PBMCs supplied cDNA or gDNA.

In the source study's methods: From reference gene primer amplification, estimates of nucleated cell counts were derived. Sequenced by immunoSEQ multiplex PCR; TCRdb stores in-frame clones only, minus some. That table furnishes V, J and clone size, whereas the DNA furnished D and trimming. This table holds about 210,000 clones, approximately 91% found once. The germline V gene encodes CDR1 SGHKS and CDR2 YYEKEE (reference sequence). This CDR3 spans 13 amino acids. The V end lost 4 bases, the J end lost 7 bases, and 15 bases lay between the germline ends. The material sequenced was peripheral blood. The origin of this receptor is a man aged 40-55 years with acute or convalescent COVID-19. The chain employs TRBV5-5 and TRBJ2-7; D not resolved. The CDR3 protein is CASSLPPFREQYF. The CDR3, as DNA: TGTGCCAGCAGCCTGCCCCCATTTCGGGAGCAGTACTTC.